The clone carrying this T cell receptor (beta chain) was seen more than once but under ten times. A universal primer site was created by template switching, with the cDNA bearing unique molecular identifiers. TCRdb reanalysed the 5' RACE reads using MiXCR and keeps one entry per CDR3 protein. The sample includes approximately 530,000 distinct CDR3 sequences, 20% to 25% of them seen just once. The length of the CDR3 is 16 residues. V was cut by 0 bases and J by 6 bases, with 15 bases left in between. Germline values: CDR1 MGHRA, CDR2 YSYEKL. This entry comes from a study of identical twins. This sample was shared with a second study, whose subject was yellow fever vaccine responses in identical twins.

The sample comprised CD4+ T cells sorted from blood. The chain is built from TRBV4-1 and TRBJ2-1; tentatively, D is TRBD1 or TRBD2 (6 bases each). The TCR originated in a woman aged 18-29 years in good health. The CDR3 DNA reads as TGCGCCAGCAGCCAAGAGAGGGGGGCCGGGCTCAATGAGCAGTTCTTC. It translates to CASSQERGAGLNEQFF.